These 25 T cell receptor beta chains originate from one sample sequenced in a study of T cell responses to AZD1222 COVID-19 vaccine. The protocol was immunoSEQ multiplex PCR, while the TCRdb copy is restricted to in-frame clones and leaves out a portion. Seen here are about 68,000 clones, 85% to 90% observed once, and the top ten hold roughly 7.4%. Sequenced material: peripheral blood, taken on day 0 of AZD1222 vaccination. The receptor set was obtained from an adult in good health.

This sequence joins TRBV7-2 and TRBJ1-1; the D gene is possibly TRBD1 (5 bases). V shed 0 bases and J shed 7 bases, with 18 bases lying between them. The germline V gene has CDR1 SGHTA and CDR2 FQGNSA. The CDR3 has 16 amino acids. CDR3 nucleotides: TGTGCCAGCAGCTTAGCGCAGGGCCCGCTCGGGGGTGAAGCTTTCTTT. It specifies CASSLAQGPLGGEAFF.

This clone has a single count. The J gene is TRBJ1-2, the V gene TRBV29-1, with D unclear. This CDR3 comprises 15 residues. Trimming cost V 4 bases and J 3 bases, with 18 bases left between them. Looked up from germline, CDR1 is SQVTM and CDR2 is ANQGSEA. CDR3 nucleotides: TGCAGCGTTGTAGAAAGCTGGGAAGCAGACTATGGCTACACCTTC. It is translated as CSVVESWEADYGYTF.

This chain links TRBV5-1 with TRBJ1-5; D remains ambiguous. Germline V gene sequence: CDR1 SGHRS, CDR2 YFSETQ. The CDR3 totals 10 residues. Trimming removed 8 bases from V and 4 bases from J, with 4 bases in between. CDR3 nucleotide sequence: TGCGCCAGGGGGAATCAGCCCCAGCATTTT. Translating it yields CARGNQPQHF.

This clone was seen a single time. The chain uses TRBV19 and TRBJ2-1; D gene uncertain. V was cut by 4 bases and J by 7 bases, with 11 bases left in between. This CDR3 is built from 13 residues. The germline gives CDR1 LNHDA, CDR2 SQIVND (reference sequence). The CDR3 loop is CASSREMHNEQFF. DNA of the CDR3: TGTGCCAGTAGTAGGGAAATGCATAATGAGCAGTTCTTC.

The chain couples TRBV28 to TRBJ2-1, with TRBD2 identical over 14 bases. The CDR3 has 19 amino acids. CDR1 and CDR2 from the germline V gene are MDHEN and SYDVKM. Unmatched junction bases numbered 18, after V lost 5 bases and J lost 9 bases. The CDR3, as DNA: TGTGCCAGCAGTCGCAATTTCCCGGGACTAGCGGGAGAAGGAAGTGAGCAGTTCTTC. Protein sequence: CASSRNFPGLAGEGSEQFF.

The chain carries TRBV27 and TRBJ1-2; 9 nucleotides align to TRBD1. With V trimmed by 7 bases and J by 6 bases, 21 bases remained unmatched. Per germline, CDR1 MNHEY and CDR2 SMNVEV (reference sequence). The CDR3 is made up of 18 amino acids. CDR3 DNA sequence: TGTGCCAGCACCACTTCAGAGTTAGTGAACAGGGGGCGAGATGGCTACACCTTC. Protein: CASTTSELVNRGRDGYTF.

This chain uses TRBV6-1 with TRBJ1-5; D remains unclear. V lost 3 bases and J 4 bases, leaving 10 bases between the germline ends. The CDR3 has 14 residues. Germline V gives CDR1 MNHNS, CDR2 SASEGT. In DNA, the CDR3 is TGTGCCAGCAGTGAGGCTACGTTAAATCAGCCCCAGCATTTT. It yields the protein CASSEATLNQPQHF.

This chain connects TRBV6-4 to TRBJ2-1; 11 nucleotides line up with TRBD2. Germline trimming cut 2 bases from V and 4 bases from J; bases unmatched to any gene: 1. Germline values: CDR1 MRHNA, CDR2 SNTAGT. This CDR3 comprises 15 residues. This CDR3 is CASSDTSGGYNEQFF. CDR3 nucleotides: TGTGCCAGCAGTGACACTAGCGGGGGATACAATGAGCAGTTCTTC.

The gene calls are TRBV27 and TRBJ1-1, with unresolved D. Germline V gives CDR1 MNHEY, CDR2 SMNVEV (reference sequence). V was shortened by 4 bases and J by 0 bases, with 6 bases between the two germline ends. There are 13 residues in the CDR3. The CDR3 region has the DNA TGTGCCAGCAGTTCCTCCCTGAACACTGAAGCTTTCTTT. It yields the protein CASSSSLNTEAFF.

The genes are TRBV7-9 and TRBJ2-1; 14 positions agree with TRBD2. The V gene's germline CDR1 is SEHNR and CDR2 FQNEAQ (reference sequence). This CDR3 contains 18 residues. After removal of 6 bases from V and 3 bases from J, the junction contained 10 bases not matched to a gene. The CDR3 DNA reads TGTGCCAGCAGGGATACCGGGACTAGCGGGAGTTTCTACAATGAGCAGTTCTTC. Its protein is CASRDTGTSGSFYNEQFF.

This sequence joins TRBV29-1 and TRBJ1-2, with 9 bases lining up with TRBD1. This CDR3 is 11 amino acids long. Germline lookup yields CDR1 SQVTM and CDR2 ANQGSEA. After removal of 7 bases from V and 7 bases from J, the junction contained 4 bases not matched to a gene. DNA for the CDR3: TGCAGCGCTAGGACAGGGGTTGGCTACACCTTC. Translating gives CSARTGVGYTF.

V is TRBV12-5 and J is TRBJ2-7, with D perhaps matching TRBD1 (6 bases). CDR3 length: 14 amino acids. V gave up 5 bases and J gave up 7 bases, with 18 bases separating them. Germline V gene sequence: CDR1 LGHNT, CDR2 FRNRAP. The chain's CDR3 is CASGKQGSTGEQYF. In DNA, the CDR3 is TGTGCTAGTGGTAAACAGGGATCAACGGGGGAGCAGTACTTC.

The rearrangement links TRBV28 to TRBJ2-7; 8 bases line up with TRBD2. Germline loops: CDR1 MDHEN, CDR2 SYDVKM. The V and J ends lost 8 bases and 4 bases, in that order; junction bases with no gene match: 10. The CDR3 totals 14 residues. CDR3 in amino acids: CASYSGLVGYEQYF. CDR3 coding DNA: TGTGCCAGCTACTCGGGACTAGTTGGATACGAGCAGTACTTC.

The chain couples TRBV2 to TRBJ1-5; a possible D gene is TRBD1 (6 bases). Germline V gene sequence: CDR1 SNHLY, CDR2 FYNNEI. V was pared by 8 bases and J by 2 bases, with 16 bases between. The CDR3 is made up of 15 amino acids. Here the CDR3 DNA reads TGTGCCAGCGCCTCCAGGGGCCAGCGCAATCAGCCCCAGCATTTT. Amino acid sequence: CASASRGQRNQPQHF.

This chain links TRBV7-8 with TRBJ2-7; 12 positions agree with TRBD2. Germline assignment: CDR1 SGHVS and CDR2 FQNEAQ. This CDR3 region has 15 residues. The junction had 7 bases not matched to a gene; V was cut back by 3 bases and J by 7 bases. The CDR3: CASSFRLAGAWEQYF. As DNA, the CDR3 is TGTGCCAGCAGCTTCCGACTAGCGGGAGCGTGGGAGCAGTACTTC.

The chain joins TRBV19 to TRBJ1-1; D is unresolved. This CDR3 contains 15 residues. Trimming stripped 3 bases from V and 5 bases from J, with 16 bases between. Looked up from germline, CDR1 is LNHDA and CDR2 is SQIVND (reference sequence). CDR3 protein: CASSMAQVTGTEAFF. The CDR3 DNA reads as TGTGCCAGTAGTATGGCCCAAGTGACGGGGACTGAAGCTTTCTTT.

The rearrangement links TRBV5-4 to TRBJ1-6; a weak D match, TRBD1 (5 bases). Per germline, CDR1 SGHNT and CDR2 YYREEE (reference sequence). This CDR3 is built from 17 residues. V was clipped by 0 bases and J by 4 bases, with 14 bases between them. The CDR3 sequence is CASSLVAGRAYNSPLHF. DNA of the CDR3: TGTGCCAGCAGCTTGGTTGCAGGGAGGGCTTATAATTCACCCCTCCACTTT.

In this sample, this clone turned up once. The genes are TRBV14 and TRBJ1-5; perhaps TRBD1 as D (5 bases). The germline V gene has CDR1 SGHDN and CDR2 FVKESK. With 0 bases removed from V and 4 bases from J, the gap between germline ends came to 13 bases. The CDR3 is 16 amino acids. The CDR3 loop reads CASSQDGGSGNQPQHF. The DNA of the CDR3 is TGTGCCAGCAGCCAAGATGGGGGGTCTGGAAATCAGCCCCAGCATTTT.

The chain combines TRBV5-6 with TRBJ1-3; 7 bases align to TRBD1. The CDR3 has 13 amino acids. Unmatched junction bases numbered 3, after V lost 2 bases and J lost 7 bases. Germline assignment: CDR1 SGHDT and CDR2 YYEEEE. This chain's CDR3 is CASSFLQGNTIYF. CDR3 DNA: TGTGCCAGCAGCTTCCTACAGGGGAACACCATATATTTT.

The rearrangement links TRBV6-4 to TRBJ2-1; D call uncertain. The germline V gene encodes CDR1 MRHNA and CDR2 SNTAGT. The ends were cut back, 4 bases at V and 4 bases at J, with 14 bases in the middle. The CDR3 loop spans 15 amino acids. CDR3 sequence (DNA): TGTGCCAGCAGTGGCCATCCTTCAGAGTACAATGAGCAGTTCTTC. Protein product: CASSGHPSEYNEQFF.

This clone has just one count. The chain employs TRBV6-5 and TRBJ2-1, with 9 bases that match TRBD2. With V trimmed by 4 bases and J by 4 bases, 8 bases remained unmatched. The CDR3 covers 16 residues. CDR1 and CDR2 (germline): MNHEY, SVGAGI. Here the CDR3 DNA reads TGTGCCAGCAGTTTCCCCCTAGCGGGGAGATACAATGAGCAGTTCTTC. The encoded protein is CASSFPLAGRYNEQFF.

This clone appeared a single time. CDR3 DNA sequence: TGTGCCAGCAGTTATCCTACAGGGGCGACTGAAGCTTTCTTT. Translation gives CASSYPTGATEAFF. V gene TRBV6-5 combines with J gene TRBJ1-1; TRBD1 aligns across 7 bases. CDR1 MNHEY and CDR2 SVGAGI come from the germline V gene. Trimming removed 3 bases from V and 5 bases from J; junction bases left unmatched: 6. The CDR3 spans 14 residues.

Here the CDR3 reads CASSLTGLSYEQYF. The DNA for the CDR3 is TGTGCCAGCAGCTTAACCGGACTAAGCTACGAGCAGTACTTC. The gene calls are TRBV13 and TRBJ2-7, with a weak D call TRBD2 (6 bases). The CDR3 runs 14 residues. V lost 2 bases and J 3 bases, leaving 11 bases between the germline ends. CDR1 PRHDT and CDR2 FYEKMQ come from the germline V gene (reference sequence).

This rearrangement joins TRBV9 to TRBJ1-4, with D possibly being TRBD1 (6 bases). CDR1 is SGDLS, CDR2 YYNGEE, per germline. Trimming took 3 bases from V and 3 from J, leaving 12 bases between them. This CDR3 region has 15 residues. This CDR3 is CASSATGTANEKLFF. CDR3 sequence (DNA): TGTGCCAGCAGCGCCACAGGGACGGCTAATGAAAAACTGTTTTTT.

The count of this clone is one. In DNA form, the CDR3 reads TGTGCCAGCAGTGAAGGGGCCACACTCCCTTACGAGCAGTACTTC. Its translation is CASSEGATLPYEQYF. This chain connects TRBV6-1 to TRBJ2-7; D unresolved. The V end lost 1 base, the J end lost 4 bases, and 14 bases lay between the germline ends. Germline CDR1 and CDR2: MNHNS and SASEGT. This CDR3 spans 15 amino acids.